This T cell receptor (beta chain) was identified during a study of PD-L1 blockade in urothelial cancer. Overall study findings and caveats: Durable-benefit patients expanded tumor-associated blood clones more at 3 weeks.

Every PCR got spiked synthetic TCR analog templates. Using immunoSEQ multiplex PCR, the repertoire was profiled, and TCRdb retains in-frame clones only, with some absent. The sample carries 50,000 or so clones, 84% recorded once. Each patient gave between 1 and 8 samples of peripheral blood mononuclear cells, which were collected pretreatment and during treatment. The CDR3 sequence is 13 residues long. V trimming: 8 bases; J trimming: 5 bases; junction bases outside the gene matches: 8. CDR1 and CDR2 (germline): MDHEN, SYDVKM. With respect to this clone: The target antigen is unknown.

The starting material was PBMCs, obtained around atezolizumab (anti-PD-L1) treatment. The source of this sequence is a man aged 40-49 years with urothelial cancer. This chain uses TRBV28 with TRBJ1-1; 7 bases fit TRBD1. This chain's CDR3 is CASRRQGWTEAFF. The CDR3 bases are TGTGCCAGCCGCCGACAGGGCTGGACTGAAGCTTTCTTT.